This TCR beta chain was documented in a study of blood T cells in healthy people across ages. Note on this clonotype: Antigen specificity is unknown.

Using a J-beta primer mix together with a sample-barcoded 5' primer, a second PCR was run for roughly 7 to 11 cycles. All cDNA molecules were each tagged by a template-switch adaptor with 12 random nucleotides. TCRdb reprocessed the 5' RACE reads with MiXCR, giving one entry per CDR3 protein. The sample gives almost 1 million distinct CDR3 sequences, about 51% of which show up once; over 20% is in the top ten. Study findings and constraints: Age brought a roughly linear fall in TCR beta diversity measured per million T cells. The study found TCR beta diversity correlated strongly with naive T cell percentage. It was the long-lived donors that had more naive CD4+ cells and higher diversity than aged donors.

The TCR originated in an older woman in good health. The sequencing input was blood.

CDR3 DNA: TGTGCCAGCAACCCCCGAGACTATGGCTACACCTTC. It translates to CASNPRDYGYTF. The chain uses TRBV12-3 or TRBV12-4 and TRBJ1-2, with D unresolved. The CDR3 consists of 12 residues. The V end lost 7 bases, the J end lost 3 bases, and 9 bases lay between the germline ends.